This T cell receptor (beta chain) stems from a study of blood T cell repertoires in COVID-19. Study information: Researchers got acute and convalescent COVID-19 samples from the United States, Italy and Spain.

Original data processing: It was from reference gene primer amplification that nucleated cell counts were estimated. The table came from immunoSEQ multiplex PCR; TCRdb's copy has only in-frame clones and leaves some out. V and J calls and clone size come straight from that table; D and trimming were deduced from the DNA. The sample has about 140,000 clones, about four fifths seen once. This clone has a single count. Sequencing was done on a sample of peripheral blood. The receptor's source is a man aged 65-85 years who had recovered from COVID-19.

The CDR3 DNA reads as TGTGCCAGCTCACAGGGGGCGCGGGGTTACACTGAAGCTTTCTTT. Translated: CASSQGARGYTEAFF. The chain recombines TRBV18 with TRBJ1-1, with TRBD1 identical over 7 bases. Germline V gene lookup returns CDR1 KGHSH and CDR2 LQKENI. V was clipped by 4 bases and J by 3 bases; unmatched bases: 8. The length of the CDR3 is 15 residues.